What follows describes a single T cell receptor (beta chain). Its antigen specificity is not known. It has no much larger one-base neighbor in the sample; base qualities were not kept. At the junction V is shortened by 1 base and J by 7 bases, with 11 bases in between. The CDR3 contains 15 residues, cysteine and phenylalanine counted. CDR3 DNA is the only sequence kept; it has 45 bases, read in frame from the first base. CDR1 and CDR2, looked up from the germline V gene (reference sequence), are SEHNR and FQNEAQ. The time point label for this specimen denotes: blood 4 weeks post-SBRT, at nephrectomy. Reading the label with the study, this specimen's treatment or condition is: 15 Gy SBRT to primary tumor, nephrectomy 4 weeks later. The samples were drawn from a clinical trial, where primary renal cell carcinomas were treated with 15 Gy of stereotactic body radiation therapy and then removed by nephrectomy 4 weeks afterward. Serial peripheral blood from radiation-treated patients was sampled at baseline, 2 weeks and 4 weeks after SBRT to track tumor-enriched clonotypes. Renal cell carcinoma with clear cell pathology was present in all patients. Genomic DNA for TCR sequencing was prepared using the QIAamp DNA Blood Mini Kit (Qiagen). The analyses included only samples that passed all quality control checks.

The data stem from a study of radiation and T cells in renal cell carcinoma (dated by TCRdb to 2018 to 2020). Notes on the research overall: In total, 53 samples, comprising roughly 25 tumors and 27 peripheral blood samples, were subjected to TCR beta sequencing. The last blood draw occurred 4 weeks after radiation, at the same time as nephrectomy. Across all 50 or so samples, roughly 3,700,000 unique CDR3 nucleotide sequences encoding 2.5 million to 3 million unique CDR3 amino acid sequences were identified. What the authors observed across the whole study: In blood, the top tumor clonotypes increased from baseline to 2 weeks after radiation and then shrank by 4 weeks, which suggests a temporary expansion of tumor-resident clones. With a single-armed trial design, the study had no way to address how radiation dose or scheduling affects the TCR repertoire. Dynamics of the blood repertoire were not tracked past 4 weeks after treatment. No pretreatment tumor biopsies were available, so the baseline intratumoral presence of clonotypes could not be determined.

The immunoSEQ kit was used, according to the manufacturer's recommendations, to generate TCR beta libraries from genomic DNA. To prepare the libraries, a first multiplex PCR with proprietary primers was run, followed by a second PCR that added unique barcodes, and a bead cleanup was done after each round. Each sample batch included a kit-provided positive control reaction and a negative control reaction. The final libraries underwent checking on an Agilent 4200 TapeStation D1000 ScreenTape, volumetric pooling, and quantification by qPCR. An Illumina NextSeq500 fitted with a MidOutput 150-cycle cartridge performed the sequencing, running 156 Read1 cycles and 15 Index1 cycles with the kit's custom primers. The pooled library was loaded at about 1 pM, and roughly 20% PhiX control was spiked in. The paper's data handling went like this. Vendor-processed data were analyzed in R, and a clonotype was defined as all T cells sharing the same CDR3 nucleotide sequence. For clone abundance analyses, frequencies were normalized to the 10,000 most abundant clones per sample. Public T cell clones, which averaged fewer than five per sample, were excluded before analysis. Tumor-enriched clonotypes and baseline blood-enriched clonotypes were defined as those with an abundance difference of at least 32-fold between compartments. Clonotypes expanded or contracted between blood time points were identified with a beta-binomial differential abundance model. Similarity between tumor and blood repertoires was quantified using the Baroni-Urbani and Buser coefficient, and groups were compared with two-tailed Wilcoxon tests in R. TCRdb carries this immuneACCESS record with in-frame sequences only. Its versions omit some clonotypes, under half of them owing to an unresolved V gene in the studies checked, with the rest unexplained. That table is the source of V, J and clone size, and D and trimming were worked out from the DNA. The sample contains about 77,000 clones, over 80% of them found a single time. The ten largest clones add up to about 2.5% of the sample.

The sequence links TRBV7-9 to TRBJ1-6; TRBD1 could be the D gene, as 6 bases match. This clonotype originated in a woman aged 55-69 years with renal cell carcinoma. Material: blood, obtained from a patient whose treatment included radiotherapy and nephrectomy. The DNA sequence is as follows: TGTGCCAGCAGCTTAGAAACAGGGATCAATTCACCCCTCCACTTT. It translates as CASSLETGINSPLHF.